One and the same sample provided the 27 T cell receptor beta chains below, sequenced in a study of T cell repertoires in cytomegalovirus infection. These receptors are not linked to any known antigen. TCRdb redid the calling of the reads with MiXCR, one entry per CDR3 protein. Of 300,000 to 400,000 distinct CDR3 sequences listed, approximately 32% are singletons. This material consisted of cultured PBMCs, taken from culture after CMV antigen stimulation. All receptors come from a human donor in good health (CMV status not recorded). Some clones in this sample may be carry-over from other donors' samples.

CDR3 loop: CASSLRGGRKEETQYF. The CDR3 DNA reads as TGTGCCAGCAGTTTAAGGGGGGGGCGGAAAGAAGAGACCCAGTACTTC. This rearrangement joins TRBV12-3 or TRBV12-4 to TRBJ2-5; D is perhaps TRBD2 (7 bases). The CDR3 is 16 residues long. The germline V and J ends were trimmed by 2 bases and 3 bases, with 16 bases remaining between them.

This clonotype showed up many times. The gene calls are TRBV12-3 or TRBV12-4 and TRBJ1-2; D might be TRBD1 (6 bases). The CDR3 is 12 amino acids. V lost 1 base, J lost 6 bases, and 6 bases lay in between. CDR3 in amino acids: CASSLDRDGYTF. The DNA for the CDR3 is TGTGCCAGCAGTTTAGACAGGGATGGCTACACCTTC.

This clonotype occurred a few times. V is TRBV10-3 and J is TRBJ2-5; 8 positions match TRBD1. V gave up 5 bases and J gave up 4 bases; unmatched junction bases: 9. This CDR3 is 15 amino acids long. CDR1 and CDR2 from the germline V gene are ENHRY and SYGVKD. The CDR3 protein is CAISTGQGTAETQYF. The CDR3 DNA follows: TGTGCCATCAGTACCGGACAGGGTACCGCAGAGACCCAGTACTTC.

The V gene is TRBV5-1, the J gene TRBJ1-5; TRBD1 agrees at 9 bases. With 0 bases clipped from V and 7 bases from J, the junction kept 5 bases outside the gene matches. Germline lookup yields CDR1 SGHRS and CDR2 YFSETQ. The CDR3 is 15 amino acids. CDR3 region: CASSLGGTGYQPQHF. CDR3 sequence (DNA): TGCGCCAGCAGCTTGGGGGGGACAGGGTACCAGCCCCAGCATTTT.

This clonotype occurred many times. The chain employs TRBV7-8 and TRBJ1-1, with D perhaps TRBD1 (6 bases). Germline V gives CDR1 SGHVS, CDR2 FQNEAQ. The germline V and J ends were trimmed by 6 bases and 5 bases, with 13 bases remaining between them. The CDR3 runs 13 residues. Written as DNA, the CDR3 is TGTGCCAGCAGTAGGGACATGAGGACTGAAGCTTTCTTT. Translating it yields CASSRDMRTEAFF. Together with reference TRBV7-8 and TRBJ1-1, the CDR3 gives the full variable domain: GAGVSQSPRYKVAKRGQDVALRCDPISGHVSLFWYQQALGQGPEFLTYFQNEAQLDKSGLPSDRFFAERPEGSVSTLKIQRTQQEDSAVYLCASSRDMRTEAFFGQGTRLTVV.

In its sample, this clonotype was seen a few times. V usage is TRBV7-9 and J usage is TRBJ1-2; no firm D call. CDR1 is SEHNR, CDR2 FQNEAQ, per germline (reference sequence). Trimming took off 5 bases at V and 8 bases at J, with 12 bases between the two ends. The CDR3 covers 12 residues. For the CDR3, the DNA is TGTGCCAGCAGCCTAGTCCCTGGGGGCTACACCTTC. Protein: CASSLVPGGYTF.

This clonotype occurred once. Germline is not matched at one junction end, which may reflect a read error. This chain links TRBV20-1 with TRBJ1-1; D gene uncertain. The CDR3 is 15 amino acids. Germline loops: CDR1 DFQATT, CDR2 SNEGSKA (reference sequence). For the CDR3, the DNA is TGCAGTGCTAGAGAATCCCGACTTTCGATCACTAAAGCTTTCTTT. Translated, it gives CSARESRLSITKAFF.

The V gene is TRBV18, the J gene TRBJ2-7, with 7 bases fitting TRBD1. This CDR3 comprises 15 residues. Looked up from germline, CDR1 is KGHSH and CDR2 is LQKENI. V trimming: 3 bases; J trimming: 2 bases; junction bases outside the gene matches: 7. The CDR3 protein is CASSPPSTGTYEQYF. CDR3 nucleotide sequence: TGTGCCAGCTCACCCCCTTCGACAGGGACCTACGAGCAGTACTTC. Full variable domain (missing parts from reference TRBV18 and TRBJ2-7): NAGVMQNPRHLVRRRGQEARLRCSPMKGHSHVYWYRQLPEEGLKFMVYLQKENIIDESGMPKERFSAEFPKEGPSILRIQQVVRGDSAAYFCASSPPSTGTYEQYFGPGTRLTVT.

CDR3 nucleotides: TGTGCCAGCAGTGAATCCCACAGTCCAGGGGAGACCCAGTACTTC. Protein: CASSESHSPGETQYF. The chain has TRBV25-1 and TRBJ2-5, with a tentative D call TRBD1 (5 bases). V was clipped by 1 base and J by 5 bases, with 14 bases between them. The CDR3 runs to 15 residues. The germline V gene has CDR1 MGHDK and CDR2 SYGVNS.

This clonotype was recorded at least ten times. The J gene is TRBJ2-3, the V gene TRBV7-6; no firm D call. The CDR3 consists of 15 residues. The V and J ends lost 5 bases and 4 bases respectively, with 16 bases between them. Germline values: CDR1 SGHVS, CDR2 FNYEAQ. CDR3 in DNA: TGTGCCAGCAGCCTAAACACATACCCGGCAGATACGCAGTATTTT. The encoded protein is CASSLNTYPADTQYF. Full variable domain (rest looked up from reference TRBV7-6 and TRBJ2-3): GAGVSQSPRYKVTKRGQDVALRCDPISGHVSLYWYRQALGQGPEFLTYFNYEAQQDKSGLPNDRFSAERPEGSISTLTIQRTEQRDSAMYRCASSLNTYPADTQYFGPGTRLTVL.

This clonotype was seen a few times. Here the CDR3 reads CSAKDTGTVNTEAFF. The CDR3 DNA reads TGCAGTGCCAAAGACACCGGGACTGTGAACACTGAAGCTTTCTTT. The chain combines TRBV20-1 with TRBJ1-1, with D possibly matching TRBD1 (5 bases). The CDR3 runs to 15 residues. The germline V and J ends were trimmed by 6 bases and 0 bases, with 17 bases remaining between them. The V gene's germline CDR1 is DFQATT and CDR2 SNEGSKA (reference sequence).

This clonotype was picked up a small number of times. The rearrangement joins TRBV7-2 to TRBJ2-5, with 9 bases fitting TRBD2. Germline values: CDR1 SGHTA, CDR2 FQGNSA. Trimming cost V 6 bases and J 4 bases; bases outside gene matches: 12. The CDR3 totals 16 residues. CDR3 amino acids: CASRRGGREGVETQYF. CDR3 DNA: TGTGCCAGCAGGCGGGGGGGGCGGGAAGGGGTAGAGACCCAGTACTTC.

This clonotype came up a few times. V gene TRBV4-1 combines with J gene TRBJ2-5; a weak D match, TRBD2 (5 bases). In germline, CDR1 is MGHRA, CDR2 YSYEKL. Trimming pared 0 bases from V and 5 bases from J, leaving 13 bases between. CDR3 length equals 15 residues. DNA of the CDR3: TGCGCCAGCAGCCAAGATCGGGCTAGCCTGGAGACCCAGTACTTC. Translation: CASSQDRASLETQYF.

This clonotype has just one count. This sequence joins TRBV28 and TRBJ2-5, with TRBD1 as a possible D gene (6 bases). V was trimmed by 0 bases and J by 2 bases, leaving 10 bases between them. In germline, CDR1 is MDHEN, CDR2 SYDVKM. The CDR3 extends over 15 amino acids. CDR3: CASSLWFRGQETQYF. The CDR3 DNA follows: TGTGCCAGCAGTTTATGGTTCAGGGGACAAGAGACCCAGTACTTC.

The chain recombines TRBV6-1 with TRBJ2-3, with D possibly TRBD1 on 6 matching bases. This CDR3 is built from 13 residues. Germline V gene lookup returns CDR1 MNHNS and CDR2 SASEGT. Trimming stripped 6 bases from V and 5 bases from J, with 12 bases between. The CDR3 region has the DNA TGTGCCAGCAGACCAGGGGTGGGAGATACGCAGTATTTT. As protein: CASRPGVGDTQYF.

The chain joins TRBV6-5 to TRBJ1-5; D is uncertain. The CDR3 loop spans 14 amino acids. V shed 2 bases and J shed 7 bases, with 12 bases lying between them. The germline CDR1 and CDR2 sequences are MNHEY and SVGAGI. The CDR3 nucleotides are TGTGCCAGCAGTTACACTATCTCAGGACAGCCCCAGCATTTT. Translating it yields CASSYTISGQPQHF.

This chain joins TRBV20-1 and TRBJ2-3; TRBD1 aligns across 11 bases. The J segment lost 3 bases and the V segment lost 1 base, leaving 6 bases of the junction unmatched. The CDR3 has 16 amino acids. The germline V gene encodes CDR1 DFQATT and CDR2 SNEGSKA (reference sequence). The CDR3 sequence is CSARAWDRGATDTQYF. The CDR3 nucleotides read TGCAGTGCTAGAGCTTGGGACAGGGGGGCGACAGATACGCAGTATTTT.

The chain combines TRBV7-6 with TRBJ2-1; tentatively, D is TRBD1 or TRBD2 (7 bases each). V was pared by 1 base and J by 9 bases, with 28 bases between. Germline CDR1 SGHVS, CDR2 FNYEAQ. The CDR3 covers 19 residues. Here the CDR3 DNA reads TGTGCCAGCAGCTTAGATTCAGGGGGGGATTTCTTCGGGTCATTTGAGCAGTTCTTC. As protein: CASSLDSGGDFFGSFEQFF.

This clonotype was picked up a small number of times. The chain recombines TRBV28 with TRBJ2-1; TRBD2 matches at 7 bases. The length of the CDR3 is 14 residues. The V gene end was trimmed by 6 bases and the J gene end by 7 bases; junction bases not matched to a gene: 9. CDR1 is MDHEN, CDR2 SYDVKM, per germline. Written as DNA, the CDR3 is TGTGCCAGCAGGGGGGGGGGAGAAGCGAATGAGCAGTTCTTC. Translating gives CASRGGGEANEQFF.

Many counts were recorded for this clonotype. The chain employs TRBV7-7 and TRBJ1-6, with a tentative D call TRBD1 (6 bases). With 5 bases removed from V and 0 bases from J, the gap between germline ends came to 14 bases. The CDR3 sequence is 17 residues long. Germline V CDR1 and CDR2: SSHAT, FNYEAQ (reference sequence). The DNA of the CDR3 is TGTGCCAGCAGCCCCGACAGGCGCTGCTCCTATAATTCACCCCTCCACTTT. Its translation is CASSPDRRCSYNSPLHF.

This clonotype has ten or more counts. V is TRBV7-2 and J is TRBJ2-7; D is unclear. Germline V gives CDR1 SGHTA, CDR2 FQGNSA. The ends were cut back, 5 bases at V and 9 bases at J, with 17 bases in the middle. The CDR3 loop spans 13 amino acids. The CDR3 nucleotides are TGTGCCAGCAGCCCGACCCCGAGGCAAGGGCAGTACTTC. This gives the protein CASSPTPRQGQYF. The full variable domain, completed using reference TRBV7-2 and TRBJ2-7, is GAGVSQSPSNKVTEKGKDVELRCDPISGHTALYWYRQSLGQGLEFLIYFQGNSAPDKSGLPSDRFSAERTGGSVSTLTIQRTQQEDSAVYLCASSPTPRQGQYFGPGTRLTVT.

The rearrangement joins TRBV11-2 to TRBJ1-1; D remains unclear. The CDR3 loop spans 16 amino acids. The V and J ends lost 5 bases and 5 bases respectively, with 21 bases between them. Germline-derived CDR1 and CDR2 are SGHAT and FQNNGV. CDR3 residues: CASSPRMVLRATEAFF. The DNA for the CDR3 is TGTGCCAGCAGCCCCCGGATGGTGTTGAGGGCAACTGAAGCTTTCTTT.

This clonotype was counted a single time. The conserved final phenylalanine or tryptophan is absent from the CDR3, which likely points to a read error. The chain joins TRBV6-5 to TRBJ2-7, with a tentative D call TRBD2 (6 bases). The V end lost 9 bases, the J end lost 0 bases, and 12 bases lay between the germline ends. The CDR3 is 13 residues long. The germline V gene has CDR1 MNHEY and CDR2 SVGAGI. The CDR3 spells CASRQGGSYEQYY. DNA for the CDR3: TGTGCCAGTCGTCAGGGAGGCTCCTACGAGCAGTACTAC.

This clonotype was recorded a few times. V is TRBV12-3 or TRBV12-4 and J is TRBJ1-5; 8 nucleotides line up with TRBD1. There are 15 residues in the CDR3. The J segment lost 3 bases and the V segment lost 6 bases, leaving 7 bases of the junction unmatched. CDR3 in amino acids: CASSPDRGPNQPQHF. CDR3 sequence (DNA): TGTGCCAGCAGCCCCGACAGGGGCCCCAATCAGCCCCAGCATTTT.

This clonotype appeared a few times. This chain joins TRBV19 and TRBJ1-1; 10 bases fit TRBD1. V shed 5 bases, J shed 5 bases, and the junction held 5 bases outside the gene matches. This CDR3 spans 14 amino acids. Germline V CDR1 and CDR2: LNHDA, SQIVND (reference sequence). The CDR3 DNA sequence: TGTGCCAGTAGTTCTCGGACAGGGGGGACTGAAGCTTTCTTT. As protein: CASSSRTGGTEAFF.

The CDR3 here is CASSSGTIKGYYGYTF. The CDR3 DNA sequence: TGTGCCAGCAGTTCCGGGACCATTAAGGGATACTATGGCTACACCTTC. The rearrangement uses TRBV7-2 and TRBJ1-2; a possible D gene is TRBD1 (5 bases). Germline values: CDR1 SGHTA, CDR2 FQGNSA. V shed 6 bases and J shed 3 bases, with 20 bases lying between them. This CDR3 has 16 amino acids.

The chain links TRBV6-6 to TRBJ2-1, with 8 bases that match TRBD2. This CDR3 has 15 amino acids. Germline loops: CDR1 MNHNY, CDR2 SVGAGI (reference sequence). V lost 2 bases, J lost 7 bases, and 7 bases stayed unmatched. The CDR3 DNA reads TGTGCCAGCAGTTACAAAGCGGGAGCCGGTAATGAGCAGTTCTTC. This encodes CASSYKAGAGNEQFF.